This record looks at one T cell receptor beta chain sequence and its context. Here immunoSEQ multiplex PCR was the method, and the copy in TCRdb shows in-frame clones only, minus some. The profile covers around 120,000 clones, with approximately 87% appearing a single time and around 2% taken by the ten largest. This entry is derived from a study of blood T cell repertoires in COVID-19. Looking at the study overall: PBMCs, B-cell-depleted T cells, or T cells were the source of the cDNA or gDNA that made up the material.

The source of this sequence is a man aged 30 to 45 with acute or convalescent COVID-19. The sequenced material came from peripheral blood.

The CDR3 bases are TGTGCCAGCTCACCACTAGCGGGGGAACCGGAGGGAGAGACCCAGTACTTC. The encoded protein is CASSPLAGEPEGETQYF. V usage is TRBV18 and J usage is TRBJ2-5; 9 bases agree with TRBD2. J lost 4 bases, V lost 1 base, and 10 bases had no gene match. This CDR3 spans 17 amino acids. Germline lookup yields CDR1 KGHSH and CDR2 LQKENI.